This T cell receptor beta chain was sequenced in a study of T cells after yellow fever vaccination. TCRdb redid the calling of the 5' RACE reads with MiXCR, one entry per CDR3 protein. The data contain hundreds of thousands of distinct CDR3 sequences, roughly 12% of them singletons. This CDR3 comprises 16 residues. Germline V CDR1 and CDR2: KGHSH, LQKENI. V gave up 0 bases and J gave up 3 bases; unmatched junction bases: 5. This clonotype has just a few counts. Its antigen remains unknown. General observations from the study: Most clones from primary vaccination were detected again post-booster (just under 97% CD4, 88% CD8).

This chain joins TRBV18 and TRBJ1-5; TRBD1 aligns across 7 bases. The starting material was PBMCs, obtained on the day of the yellow fever booster vaccination. The receptor comes from a man aged 25-45 years who received the YFV17D yellow fever vaccine. Written as DNA, the CDR3 is TGTGCCAGCTCACCACCGGAGGGGGCGATCAATCAGCCCCAGCATTTT. This translates into CASSPPEGAINQPQHF. Together with reference TRBV18 and TRBJ1-5, the CDR3 gives the full variable domain: NAGVMQNPRHLVRRRGQEARLRCSPMKGHSHVYWYRQLPEEGLKFMVYLQKENIIDESGMPKERFSAEFPKEGPSILRIQQVVRGDSAAYFCASSPPEGAINQPQHFGDGTRLSIL.